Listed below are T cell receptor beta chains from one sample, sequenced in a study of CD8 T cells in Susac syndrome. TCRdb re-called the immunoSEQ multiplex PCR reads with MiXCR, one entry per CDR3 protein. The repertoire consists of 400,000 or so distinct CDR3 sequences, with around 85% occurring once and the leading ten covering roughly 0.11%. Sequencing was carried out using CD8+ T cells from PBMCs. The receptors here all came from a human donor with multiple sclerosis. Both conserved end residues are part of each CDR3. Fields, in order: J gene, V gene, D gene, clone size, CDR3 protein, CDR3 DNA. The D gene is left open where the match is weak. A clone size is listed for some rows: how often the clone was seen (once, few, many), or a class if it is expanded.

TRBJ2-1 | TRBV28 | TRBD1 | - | CASSRSPTGTGSDNEQFF | TGTGCCAGCAGCCGCTCCCCAACCGGGACAGGGAGCGACAATGAGCAGTTCTTC
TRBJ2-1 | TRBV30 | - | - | CAWSGGGEDNEQFF | TGTGCCTGGAGTGGAGGGGGTGAAGACAATGAGCAGTTCTTC
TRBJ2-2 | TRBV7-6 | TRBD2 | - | CAIQFGGDTGELFF | TGTGCCATACAATTCGGGGGGGACACCGGGGAGCTGTTTTTT
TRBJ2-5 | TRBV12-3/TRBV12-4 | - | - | CASTLVGSEETQYF | TGTGCCAGCACCCTGGTGGGCAGCGAAGAGACCCAGTACTTC
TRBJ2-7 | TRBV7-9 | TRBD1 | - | CASSFGLTGSYEQYF | TGTGCCAGCAGCTTCGGTTTGACAGGGTCCTACGAGCAGTACTTC
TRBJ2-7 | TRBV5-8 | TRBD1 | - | CASSSGTGASYDEQYF | TGTGCCAGCAGCTCTGGGACAGGAGCCTCCTACGACGAGCAGTACTTC
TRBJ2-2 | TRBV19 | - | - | CASSIDATLTGELFF | TGTGCCAGTAGTATAGATGCCACTCTCACCGGGGAGCTGTTTTTT
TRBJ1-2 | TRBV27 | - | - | CASSPPPVGVGTNYGYTF | TGTGCCAGCAGTCCCCCCCCGGTTGGTGTAGGTACTAACTATGGCTACACCTTC
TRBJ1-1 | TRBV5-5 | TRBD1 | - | CASSWRQGEPLKRTEAFF | TGTGCCAGCAGCTGGAGACAGGGCGAGCCCCTGAAGAGGACTGAAGCTTTCTTT
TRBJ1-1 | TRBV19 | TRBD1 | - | CASSLKQGTEAFF | TGTGCCAGTAGCCTAAAACAGGGGACTGAAGCTTTCTTT
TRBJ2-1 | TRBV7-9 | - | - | CASSARQSLGKTYNEQFF | TGTGCCAGCAGCGCTCGACAGTCTTTGGGAAAAACTTACAATGAGCAGTTCTTC
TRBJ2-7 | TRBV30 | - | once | CAWGVSSYEQYF | TGTGCCTGGGGGGTATCAAGCTACGAGCAGTACTTC
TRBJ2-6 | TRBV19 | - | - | CASSHPGANVLTF | TGTGCCAGTAGCCATCCTGGGGCCAACGTCCTGACTTTC
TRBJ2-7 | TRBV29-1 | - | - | CSVVFSLSYEQYF | TGCAGCGTTGTATTCAGTCTCTCCTACGAGCAGTACTTC
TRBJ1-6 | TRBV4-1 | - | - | CASSQDAGANSPLHF | TGCGCCAGCAGCCAAGACGCCGGTGCCAATTCACCCCTCCACTTT
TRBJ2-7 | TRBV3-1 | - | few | CASSAPSYEQYF | TGTGCCAGCAGCGCCCCCTCCTACGAGCAGTACTTC
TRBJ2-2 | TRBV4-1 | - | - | CASSQDPATGELFF | TGCGCCAGCAGCCAAGATCCCGCTACCGGGGAGCTGTTTTTT
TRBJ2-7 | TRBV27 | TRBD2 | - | CASSSGTSFHEQYF | TGTGCCAGCAGTTCTGGGACTAGCTTTCACGAGCAGTACTTC
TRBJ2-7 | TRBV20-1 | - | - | CSARDPNGGDSYEQYF | TGCAGTGCTAGAGATCCCAATGGCGGGGATTCCTACGAGCAGTATTTC
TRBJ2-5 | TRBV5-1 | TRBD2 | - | CASSPSLAGVETQYF | TGCGCCAGCAGCCCCTCCCTAGCGGGAGTTGAGACCCAGTACTTC
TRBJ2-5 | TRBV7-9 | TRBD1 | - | CASSLGRDRGRETQYF | TGTGCCAGCAGCTTAGGCCGGGACAGGGGGCGAGAGACCCAGTACTTC
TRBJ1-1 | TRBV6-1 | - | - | CASSDGIGDTEAFF | TGTGCCAGCAGTGATGGAATAGGGGACACTGAAGCTTTCTTT
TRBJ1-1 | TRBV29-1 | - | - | CSTTLTTTEAFF | TGCAGCACGACCTTAACGACCACTGAAGCTTTCTTT
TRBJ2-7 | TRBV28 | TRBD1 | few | CASSPPQGDYEQYF | TGTGCCAGCAGTCCGCCACAGGGGGACTACGAGCAGTACTTC
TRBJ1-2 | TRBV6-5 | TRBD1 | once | CASNTFQGAHYGYTF | TGTGCCAGCAATACCTTTCAGGGGGCTCACTATGGCTACACCTTC
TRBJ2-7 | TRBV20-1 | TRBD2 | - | CSAQSRLAGGPNEQYF | TGCAGTGCTCAATCCAGACTAGCGGGAGGGCCTAATGAGCAGTACTTC
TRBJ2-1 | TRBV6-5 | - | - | CASSPGFNEQFF | TGTGCCAGCAGCCCGGGATTCAATGAGCAGTTCTTC
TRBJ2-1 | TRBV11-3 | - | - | CASSLGVAGNEQFF | TGTGCCAGCAGCTTAGGGGTAGCCGGCAATGAGCAGTTCTTC
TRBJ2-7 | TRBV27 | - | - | CASSSPGTPDEQYF | TGTGCCAGCAGTTCACCAGGGACCCCCGATGAGCAGTACTTC